The 13 T cell receptor beta chains given below trace back to one sample, sequenced in a study of blood T cell repertoires in COVID-19. The repertoire was sequenced with immunoSEQ multiplex PCR; TCRdb's copy has only in-frame clones and lacks some. The sample includes roughly 80,000 clones, around four fifths of them seen just once. The sample comprised peripheral blood. These receptors all come from a human donor in a cohort sampled during active COVID-19.

The gene calls are TRBV9 and TRBJ1-2; TRBD1 matches 7 bases. Germline V gene lookup returns CDR1 SGDLS and CDR2 YYNGEE. The CDR3 sequence is 15 residues long. J was trimmed by 3 bases and V by 4 bases; bases with no gene match: 9. The CDR3 DNA sequence: TGTGCCAGCAGCCCTACAGGGGATTCCCACTATGGCTACACCTTC. Its protein is CASSPTGDSHYGYTF. Variable domain in full (rest from reference TRBV9 and TRBJ1-2): DSGVTQTPKHLITATGQRVTLRCSPRSGDLSVYWYQQSLDQGLQFLIQYYNGEERAKGNILERFSAQQFPDLHSELNLSSLELGDSALYFCASSPTGDSHYGYTFGSGTRLTVV.

The chain links TRBV5-1 to TRBJ1-1, with D perhaps TRBD1 (6 bases). The V end was cut by 0 bases, the J end by 6 bases, with 12 bases between. Germline V CDR1 and CDR2: SGHRS, YFSETQ. CDR3 length equals 14 residues. This CDR3 is CASSLVDRSSEAFF. CDR3 in DNA: TGCGCCAGCAGCTTGGTGGACAGAAGCTCTGAAGCTTTCTTT. Drawing the rest from reference TRBV5-1 and TRBJ1-1, the complete variable domain is KAGVTQTPRYLIKTRGQQVTLSCSPISGHRSVSWYQQTPGQGLQFLFEYFSETQRNKGNFPGRFSGRQFSNSRSEMNVSTLELGDSALYLCASSLVDRSSEAFFGQGTRLTVV.

This sequence joins TRBV3-1 (or the pseudogene TRBV3-2) and TRBJ2-2; 10 nucleotides line up with TRBD1. Per germline, CDR1 LGHDT and CDR2 YNNKEL (reference sequence). The CDR3 extends over 18 amino acids. The ends lost 1 base at V and 0 bases at J; junction bases unmatched: 5. CDR3 in DNA: TGTGCCAGCAGCCAAGGGGATGGACAGGGGGCGAACACCGGGGAGCTGTTTTTT. This encodes CASSQGDGQGANTGELFF.

The chain couples TRBV7-8 to TRBJ2-5, with TRBD2 matching over 8 bases. J lost 5 bases, V lost 5 bases, and 10 bases had no gene match. Germline CDR1 and CDR2: SGHVS and FQNEAQ. The CDR3 covers 15 residues. In DNA, the CDR3 is TGTGCCAGCAGCCCCCCGGGAGGGGCTGGGGAGACCCAGTACTTC. This sequence encodes CASSPPGGAGETQYF.

The chain is built from TRBV5-1 and TRBJ2-2; tentatively, D is TRBD1 (5 bases). Germline V gives CDR1 SGHRS, CDR2 YFSETQ. Between the trimmed V and J ends, which lost 5 bases and 4 bases, there was a span of 9 bases. The CDR3 is 13 amino acids. The CDR3, as DNA: TGCGCCAGCAGTTGGGGCTTCACCGGGGAGCTGTTTTTT. Translating gives CASSWGFTGELFF.

The table lists this clone with a few counts. CDR3 region: CASSQHPARGPSGTFF. CDR3 nucleotides: TGCGCCAGCAGCCAACATCCGGCCAGGGGGCCCTCAGGGACTTTCTTT. The chain links TRBV4-1 to TRBJ1-1, with 8 bases identical to TRBD1. V trimming: 2 bases; J trimming: 12 bases; junction bases outside the gene matches: 17. Germline CDR1 and CDR2: MGHRA and YSYEKL. The CDR3 covers 16 residues.

This chain uses TRBV3-1 (or the pseudogene TRBV3-2) with TRBJ1-1, with 7 nucleotides matching TRBD1. CDR1 is LGHDT and CDR2 is YNNKEL in the germline V gene (reference sequence). With V trimmed by 4 bases and J by 6 bases, 11 bases remained unmatched. The CDR3 extends over 15 amino acids. CDR3 in amino acids: CASSPRTGRQPEAFF. CDR3 DNA sequence: TGTGCCAGCAGCCCTCGGACAGGACGACAACCTGAAGCTTTCTTT.

This chain connects TRBV10-3 to TRBJ2-7; TRBD1 is a possible D gene (6 bases). V dropped 4 bases and J dropped 0 bases, with 10 bases sitting between them. The germline V gene encodes CDR1 ENHRY and CDR2 SYGVKD. The length of the CDR3 is 14 residues. CDR3 DNA sequence: TGTGCCATCAGTGGTGGGGGCGACTCCTACGAGCAGTACTTC. It is translated as CAISGGGDSYEQYF.

The rearrangement joins TRBV6-5 to TRBJ2-3; 9 bases map to TRBD1. The CDR3 runs to 15 residues. With 4 bases clipped from V and 6 bases from J, the junction kept 8 bases outside the gene matches. Looked up from germline, CDR1 is MNHEY and CDR2 is SVGAGI. DNA for the CDR3: TGTGCCAGCAGTTCCCTGGGACAGGGTGAGGATACGCAGTATTTT. Its translation is CASSSLGQGEDTQYF.

This clone has only one observation. The chain has TRBV18 and TRBJ2-5, with D hard to call. The CDR3 spans 15 residues. Germline CDR1 KGHSH, CDR2 LQKENI. V lost 2 bases, J lost 2 bases, and 12 bases lay in between. For the CDR3, the DNA is TGTGCCAGCTCACCAATCCTTTCAGGACAAGAGACCCAGTACTTC. This encodes CASSPILSGQETQYF.

This clone was seen just once. The chain links TRBV7-9 to TRBJ1-2; weak D call: TRBD1 (5 bases). The V and J ends lost 3 bases and 8 bases respectively, with 10 bases between them. CDR1 SEHNR and CDR2 FQNEAQ come from the germline V gene (reference sequence). The CDR3 sequence is 12 residues long. The CDR3 reads CASSFGGEGYTF. CDR3 in DNA: TGTGCCAGCAGCTTCGGAGGGGAAGGCTACACCTTC. The full variable domain, with the rest looked up from reference TRBV7-9 and TRBJ1-2, is DTGVSQNPRHKITKRGQNVTFRCDPISEHNRLYWYRQTLGQGPEFLTYFQNEAQLEKSRLLSDRFSAERPKGSFSTLEIQRTEQGDSAMYLCASSFGGEGYTFGSGTRLTVV.

V is TRBV10-3 and J is TRBJ2-5; 9 bases agree with TRBD2. The V and J ends lost 7 bases and 5 bases, in that order; junction bases with no gene match: 5. Germline V CDR1 and CDR2: ENHRY, SYGVKD. This CDR3 comprises 13 residues. CDR3 DNA sequence: TGTGCCATCACCGAGCGGGAGGAGGAGACCCAGTACTTC. The encoded protein is CAITEREEETQYF.

CDR3 nucleotide sequence: TGCGCCAGCAGCCATCCGGGAGCCTACGAGCAGTACTTC. This gives the protein CASSHPGAYEQYF. The chain combines TRBV4-1 with TRBJ2-7, with D possibly being TRBD2 (6 bases). Between the trimmed V and J ends, which lost 3 bases and 2 bases, there was a span of 8 bases. The germline gives CDR1 MGHRA, CDR2 YSYEKL. The CDR3 has 13 residues.